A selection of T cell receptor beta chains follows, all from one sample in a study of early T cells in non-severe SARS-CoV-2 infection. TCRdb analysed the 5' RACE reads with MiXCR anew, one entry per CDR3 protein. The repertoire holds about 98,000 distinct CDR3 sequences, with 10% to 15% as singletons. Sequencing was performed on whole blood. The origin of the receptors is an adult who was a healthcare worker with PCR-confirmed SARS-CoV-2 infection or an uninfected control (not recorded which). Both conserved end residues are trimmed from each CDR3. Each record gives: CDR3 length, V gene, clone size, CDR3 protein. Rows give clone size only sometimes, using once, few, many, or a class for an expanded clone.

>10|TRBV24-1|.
ATGGGDYGYT
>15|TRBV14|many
ASSQGRGRQSSYEQY
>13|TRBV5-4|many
ASMRELAGNNEQF
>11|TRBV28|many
ASSLGSASEQY
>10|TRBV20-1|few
SARRGGETQY
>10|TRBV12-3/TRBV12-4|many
ASSSSLQPQH
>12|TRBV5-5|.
ASSPRAYQETQY
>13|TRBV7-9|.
ASSATGGAGTEAF
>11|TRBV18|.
ASSPPNTDTQY
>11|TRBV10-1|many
ASSERVNTEAF
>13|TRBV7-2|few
ASSLAGRRDTEAF
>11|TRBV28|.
ASSKKPVGQVF
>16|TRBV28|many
ASSFTTTGTGSTDTQY
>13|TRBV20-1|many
SASLYASASYEQY
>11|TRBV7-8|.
ASSLGGDYEQY
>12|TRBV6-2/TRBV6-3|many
ASSYGQYTGELF
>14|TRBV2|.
ASSDNRGTSTDTQY
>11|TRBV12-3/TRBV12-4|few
ASSPRAYNEQF
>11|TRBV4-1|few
ASSPPLGGRVY
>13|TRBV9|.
ASSVGGAETDTQY
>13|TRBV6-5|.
ASSPKAGGFYEQY
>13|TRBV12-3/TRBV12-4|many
ASSFRHGEGNEQF
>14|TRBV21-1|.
ASSKQSADSYNEQF
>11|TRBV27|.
ASNQGNTGELF
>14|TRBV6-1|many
ASSESSRWTRAGYT
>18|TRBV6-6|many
ASSYPPGTSGRALTDTQY
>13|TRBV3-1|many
ASSFRDTRRDTQY
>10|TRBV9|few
ASSVEAGEQF
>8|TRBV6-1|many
ASSGYGYT
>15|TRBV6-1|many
ASSEEVAGGITDTQY